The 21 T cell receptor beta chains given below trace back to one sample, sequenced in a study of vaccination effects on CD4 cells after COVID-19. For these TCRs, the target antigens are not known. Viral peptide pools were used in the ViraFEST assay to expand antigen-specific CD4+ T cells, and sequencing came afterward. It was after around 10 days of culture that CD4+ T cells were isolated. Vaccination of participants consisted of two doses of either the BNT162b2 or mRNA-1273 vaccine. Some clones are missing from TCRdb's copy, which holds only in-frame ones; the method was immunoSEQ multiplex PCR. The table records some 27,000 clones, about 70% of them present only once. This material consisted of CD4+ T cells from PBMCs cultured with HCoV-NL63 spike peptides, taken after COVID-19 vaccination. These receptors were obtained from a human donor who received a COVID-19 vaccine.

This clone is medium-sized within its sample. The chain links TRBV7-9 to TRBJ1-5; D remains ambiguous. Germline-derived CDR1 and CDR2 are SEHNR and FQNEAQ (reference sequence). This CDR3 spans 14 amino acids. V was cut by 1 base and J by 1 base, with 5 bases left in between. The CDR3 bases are TGTGCCAGCAGCTTAGAGCGAAGCAATCAGCCCCAGCATTTT. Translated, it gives CASSLERSNQPQHF.

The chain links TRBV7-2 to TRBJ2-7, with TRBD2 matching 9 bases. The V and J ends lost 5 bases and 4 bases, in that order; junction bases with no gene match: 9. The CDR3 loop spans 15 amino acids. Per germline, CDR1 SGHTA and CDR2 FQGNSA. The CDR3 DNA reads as TGTGCCAGCAGCATCTCGACTAGCGGAGTTTACGAGCAGTACTTC. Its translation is CASSISTSGVYEQYF.

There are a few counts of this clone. The CDR3 reads CASSQEDRGRDGYTF. The CDR3 region has the DNA TGCGCCAGCAGCCAGGAGGACAGGGGGCGCGATGGCTACACCTTC. The chain links TRBV4-1 to TRBJ1-2, with 11 nucleotides matching TRBD1. J gave up 6 bases and V 3 bases, and 6 bases lay outside the gene matches. There are 15 residues in the CDR3. Germline loops: CDR1 MGHRA, CDR2 YSYEKL.

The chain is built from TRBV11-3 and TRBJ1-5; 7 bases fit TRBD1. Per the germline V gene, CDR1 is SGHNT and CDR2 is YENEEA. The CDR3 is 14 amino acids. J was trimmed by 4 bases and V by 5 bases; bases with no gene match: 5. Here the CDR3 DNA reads TGTGCCAGCAGCCAAATACAGGGGAATCAGCCCCAGCATTTT. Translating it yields CASSQIQGNQPQHF.

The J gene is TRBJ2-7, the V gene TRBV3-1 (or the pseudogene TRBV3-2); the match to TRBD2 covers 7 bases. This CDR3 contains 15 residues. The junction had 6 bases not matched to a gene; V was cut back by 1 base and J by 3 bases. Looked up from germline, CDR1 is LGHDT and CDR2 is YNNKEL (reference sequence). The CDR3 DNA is TGTGCCAGCAGCCAAGCCAGCGGGGTTGGCTACGAGCAGTACTTC. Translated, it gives CASSQASGVGYEQYF.

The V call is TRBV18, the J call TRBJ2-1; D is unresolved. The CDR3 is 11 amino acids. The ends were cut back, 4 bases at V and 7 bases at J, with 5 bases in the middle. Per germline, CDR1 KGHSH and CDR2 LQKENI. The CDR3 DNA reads TGTGCCAGCTCACTAGTGAATGAGCAGTTCTTC. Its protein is CASSLVNEQFF. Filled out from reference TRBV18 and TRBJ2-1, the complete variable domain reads NAGVMQNPRHLVRRRGQEARLRCSPMKGHSHVYWYRQLPEEGLKFMVYLQKENIIDESGMPKERFSAEFPKEGPSILRIQQVVRGDSAAYFCASSLVNEQFFGPGTRLTVL.

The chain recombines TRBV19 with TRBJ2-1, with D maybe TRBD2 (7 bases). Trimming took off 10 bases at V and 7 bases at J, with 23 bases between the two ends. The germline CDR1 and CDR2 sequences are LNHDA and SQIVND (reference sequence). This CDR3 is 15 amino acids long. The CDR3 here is CAIGGANQPENEQFF. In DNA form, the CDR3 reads TGTGCCATTGGGGGGGCCAACCAACCCGAAAATGAGCAGTTCTTC.

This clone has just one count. CDR3 coding DNA: TGTGCCAGTAGTATAGCCGCCCTAGCGGGAGGCTACAATGAGCAGTTCTTC. Its protein is CASSIAALAGGYNEQFF. This sequence joins TRBV19 and TRBJ2-1; 11 positions match TRBD2. This CDR3 is built from 17 residues. CDR1 and CDR2 from the germline V gene are LNHDA and SQIVND (reference sequence). Trimming removed 1 base from V and 3 bases from J; junction bases left unmatched: 5.

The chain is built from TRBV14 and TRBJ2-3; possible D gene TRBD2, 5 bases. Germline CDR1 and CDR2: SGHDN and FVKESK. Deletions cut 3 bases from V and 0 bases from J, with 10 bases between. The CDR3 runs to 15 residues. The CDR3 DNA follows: TGTGCCAGCAGCCAGACTATGACTAGCACAGATACGCAGTATTTT. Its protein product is CASSQTMTSTDTQYF. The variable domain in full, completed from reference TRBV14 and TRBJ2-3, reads EAGVTQFPSHSVIEKGQTVTLRCDPISGHDNLYWYRRVMGKEIKFLLHFVKESKQDESGMPNNRFLAERTGGTYSTLKVQPAELEDSGVYFCASSQTMTSTDTQYFGPGTRLTVL.

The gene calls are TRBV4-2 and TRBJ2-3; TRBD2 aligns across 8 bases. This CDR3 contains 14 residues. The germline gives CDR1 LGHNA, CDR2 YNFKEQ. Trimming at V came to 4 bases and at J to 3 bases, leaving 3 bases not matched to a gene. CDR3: CASSPSGRTDTQYF. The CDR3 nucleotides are TGTGCCAGCAGCCCCAGCGGGAGAACAGATACGCAGTATTTT.

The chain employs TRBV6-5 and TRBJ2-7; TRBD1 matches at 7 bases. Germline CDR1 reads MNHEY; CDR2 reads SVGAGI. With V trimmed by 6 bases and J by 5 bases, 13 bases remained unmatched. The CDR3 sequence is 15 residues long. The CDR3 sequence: CASSNTGVISHEQYF. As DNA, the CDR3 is TGTGCCAGCAGCAACACAGGGGTGATTTCCCACGAGCAGTACTTC.

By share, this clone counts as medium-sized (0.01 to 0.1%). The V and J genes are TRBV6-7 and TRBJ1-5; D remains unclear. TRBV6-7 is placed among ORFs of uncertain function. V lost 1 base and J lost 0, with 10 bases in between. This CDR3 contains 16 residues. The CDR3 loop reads CASSYLDKRSNQPQHF. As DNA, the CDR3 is TGTGCCAGCAGTTACTTAGACAAGCGTAGCAATCAGCCCCAGCATTTT.

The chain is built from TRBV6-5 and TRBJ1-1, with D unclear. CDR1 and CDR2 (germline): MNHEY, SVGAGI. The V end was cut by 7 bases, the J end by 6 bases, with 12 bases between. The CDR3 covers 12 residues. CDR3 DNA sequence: TGTGCCAGCACGAGGAGGCCCCCTGAAGCTTTCTTT. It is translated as CASTRRPPEAFF.

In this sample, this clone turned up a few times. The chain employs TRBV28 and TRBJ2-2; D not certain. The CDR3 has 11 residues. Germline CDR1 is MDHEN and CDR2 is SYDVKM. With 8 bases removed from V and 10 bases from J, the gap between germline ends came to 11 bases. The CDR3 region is CASEGRAELFF. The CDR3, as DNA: TGTGCCAGCGAAGGCCGGGCGGAGCTGTTTTTT.

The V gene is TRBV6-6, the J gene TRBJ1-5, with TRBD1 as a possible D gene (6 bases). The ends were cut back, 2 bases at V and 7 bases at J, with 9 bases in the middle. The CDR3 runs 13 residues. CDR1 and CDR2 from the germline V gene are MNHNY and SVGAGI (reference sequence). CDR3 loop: CASSYGGGQPQHF. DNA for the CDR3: TGTGCCAGCAGTTACGGGGGCGGACAGCCCCAGCATTTT.

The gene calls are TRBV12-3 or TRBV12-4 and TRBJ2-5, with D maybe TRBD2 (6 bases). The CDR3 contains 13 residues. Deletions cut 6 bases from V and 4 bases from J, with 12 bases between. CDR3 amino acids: CASSPLARETQYF. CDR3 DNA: TGTGCCAGCAGCCCGCTAGCGAGAGAGACCCAGTACTTC.

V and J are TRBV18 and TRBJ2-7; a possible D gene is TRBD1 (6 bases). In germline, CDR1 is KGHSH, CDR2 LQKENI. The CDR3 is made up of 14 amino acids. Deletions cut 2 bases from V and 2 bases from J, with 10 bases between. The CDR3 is CASSPTTGAYEQYF. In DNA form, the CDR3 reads TGTGCCAGCTCACCAACGACAGGAGCCTACGAGCAGTACTTC.

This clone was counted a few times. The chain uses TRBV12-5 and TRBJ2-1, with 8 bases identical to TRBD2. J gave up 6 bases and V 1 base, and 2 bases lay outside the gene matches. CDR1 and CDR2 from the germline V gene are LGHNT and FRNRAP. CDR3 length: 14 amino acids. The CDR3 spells CASGLAGLANEQFF. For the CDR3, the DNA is TGTGCTAGTGGTTTGGCCGGACTAGCCAATGAGCAGTTCTTC.

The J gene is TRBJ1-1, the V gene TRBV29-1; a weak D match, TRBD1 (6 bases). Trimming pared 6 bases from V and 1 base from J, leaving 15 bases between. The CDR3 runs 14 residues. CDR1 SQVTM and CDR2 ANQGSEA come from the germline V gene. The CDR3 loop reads CSVHGQRWNTEAFF. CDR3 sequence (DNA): TGCAGCGTCCATGGACAGCGGTGGAACACTGAAGCTTTCTTT.

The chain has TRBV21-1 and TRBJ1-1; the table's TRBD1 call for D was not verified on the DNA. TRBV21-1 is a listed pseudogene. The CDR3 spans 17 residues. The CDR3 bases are TGTGCCAGCAGCATGTTCCGAGACAGGGGAGTATGGACTGAAGCTTTCTTT. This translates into CASSMFRDRGVWTEAFF.

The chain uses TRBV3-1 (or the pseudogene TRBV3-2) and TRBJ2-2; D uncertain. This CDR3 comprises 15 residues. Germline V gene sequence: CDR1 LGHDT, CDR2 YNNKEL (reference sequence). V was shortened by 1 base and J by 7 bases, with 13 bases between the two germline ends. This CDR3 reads CASSQGVRRGGELFF. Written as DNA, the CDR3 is TGTGCCAGCAGCCAAGGGGTCAGGCGTGGCGGGGAGCTGTTTTTT.